A single sample is the source of the 13 T cell receptor beta chains below, sequenced in a study of T cell changes during pregnancy in multiple sclerosis. Assay: immunoSEQ multiplex PCR; the TCRdb copy retains only in-frame clones and omits some. The table lists 83,000 or so clones, 94% of them singletons, with about 1.6% in the top ten. This specimen was peripheral blood, taken after pregnancy. The source of these receptors is a female donor in good health, enrolled as a control in a pregnancy study.

The chain combines TRBV6-6 with TRBJ2-3; 7 nucleotides align to TRBD2. In germline, CDR1 is MNHNY, CDR2 SVGAGI (reference sequence). The CDR3 loop spans 15 amino acids. The trim removed 6 bases at V and 1 base at J, leaving 7 bases unmatched. CDR3 residues: CASRRRELGTDTQYF. The CDR3 region has the DNA TGTGCCAGCAGGAGGCGGGAGCTCGGCACAGATACGCAGTATTTT.

V gene TRBV5-4 combines with J gene TRBJ2-1; D might be TRBD1 (6 bases). The CDR3 runs 12 residues. The germline gives CDR1 SGHNT, CDR2 YYREEE (reference sequence). With 4 bases removed from V and 9 bases from J, the gap between germline ends came to 11 bases. CDR3 coding DNA: TGTGCCAGCAGCCCGAGGGGGAGTGAGCAGTTCTTC. Protein product: CASSPRGSEQFF.

The gene calls are TRBV29-1 and TRBJ2-1, with TRBD2 matching 7 bases. V gave up 0 bases and J gave up 2 bases; unmatched junction bases: 7. The CDR3 contains 16 residues. The V gene's germline CDR1 is SQVTM and CDR2 ANQGSEA. The CDR3 sequence is CSVEDPGGSAYNEQFF. The CDR3 nucleotides read TGCAGCGTTGAAGATCCTGGCGGGAGCGCCTACAATGAGCAGTTCTTC.

The chain employs TRBV6-5 and TRBJ2-7; 8 bases are a match to TRBD2. The CDR3 totals 15 residues. V shed 0 bases, J shed 8 bases, and the junction held 9 bases outside the gene matches. CDR1 is MNHEY, CDR2 SVGAGI, per germline. The CDR3 DNA sequence: TGTGCCAGCAGTTACTCTCCAGCGGGAGTAGAGAAGCAGTACTTC. Residues: CASSYSPAGVEKQYF.

The chain couples TRBV5-1 to TRBJ1-3; perhaps TRBD1 as D (6 bases). Germline CDR1 SGHRS, CDR2 YFSETQ. The V and J ends lost 4 bases and 4 bases respectively, with 12 bases between them. The CDR3 contains 14 residues. This CDR3 is CASSLAGVGNTIYF. The DNA of the CDR3 is TGCGCCAGCAGCCTCGCAGGGGTGGGAAACACCATATATTTT.

The chain is built from TRBV10-2 and TRBJ1-6; the D gene is possibly TRBD1 (5 bases). This CDR3 has 12 amino acids. From germline, CDR1 is WSHSY and CDR2 SAAADI. V was pared by 6 bases and J by 10 bases, with 10 bases between. CDR3 DNA: TGCGCCAGCAGAACAGGAGAATCACCCCTCCACTTT. Protein: CASRTGESPLHF.

The chain couples TRBV4-1 to TRBJ1-1; D remains unclear. CDR1 is MGHRA, CDR2 YSYEKL, per germline. V lost 10 bases, J lost 2 bases, and 14 bases lay in between. The CDR3 has 13 amino acids. The DNA for the CDR3 is TGCGCCACCATCGGCCCGGGAAACACTGAAGCTTTCTTT. This translates into CATIGPGNTEAFF.

The V and J genes are TRBV4-1 and TRBJ1-5; 8 bases align to TRBD1. The V gene end was trimmed by 4 bases and the J gene end by 3 bases; junction bases not matched to a gene: 8. The germline CDR1 and CDR2 sequences are MGHRA and YSYEKL. This CDR3 region has 16 residues. As DNA, the CDR3 is TGCGCCAGCAGCCCGAGACAGGGGTGGGACAATCAGCCCCAGCATTTT. It encodes CASSPRQGWDNQPQHF.

The chain uses TRBV28 and TRBJ1-4; 8 bases are shared with TRBD1. Germline CDR1 is MDHEN and CDR2 is SYDVKM. The CDR3 covers 14 residues. The trim removed 3 bases at V and 8 bases at J, leaving 5 bases unmatched. CDR3 sequence (DNA): TGTGCCAGCAGTTTCCAGGGGGCAGGGGAAAAACTGTTTTTT. Translated: CASSFQGAGEKLFF.

The genes are TRBV27 and TRBJ2-2, with unresolved D. V lost 5 bases and J lost 4, with 14 bases in between. In germline, CDR1 is MNHEY, CDR2 SMNVEV (reference sequence). This CDR3 contains 15 residues. The CDR3 DNA sequence: TGTGCCAGCAGTCCGTCCCGAGTGAGCACCGGGGAGCTGTTTTTT. It translates to CASSPSRVSTGELFF.

This rearrangement joins TRBV15 to TRBJ2-7, with D possibly being TRBD2 (5 bases). CDR1 LNHNV and CDR2 YYDKDF come from the germline V gene (reference sequence). CDR3 length equals 17 residues. V gave up 0 bases and J gave up 2 bases, with 17 bases separating them. CDR3 sequence reads: CATSREGLGAEAYEQYF. The CDR3 nucleotides read TGTGCCACCAGCAGAGAGGGCCTGGGAGCGGAGGCCTACGAGCAGTACTTC.

The genes are TRBV2 and TRBJ2-5; perhaps TRBD2 as D (6 bases). This CDR3 has 15 amino acids. Germline lookup yields CDR1 SNHLY and CDR2 FYNNEI. With 7 bases removed from V and 4 bases from J, the gap between germline ends came to 19 bases. The CDR3 DNA is TGTGCCAGCACCGAACTGGCTACCGGGGGAGAGACCCAGTACTTC. Protein: CASTELATGGETQYF.

Comment on this clone: Other DNA variants within this sample encode the same CDR3. The chain has TRBV28 and TRBJ2-7; the D is unclear. V was trimmed by 1 base and J by 0 bases, leaving 7 bases between them. Germline lookup yields CDR1 MDHEN and CDR2 SYDVKM. The CDR3 runs to 14 residues. CDR3 DNA sequence: TGTGCCAGCAGTTTATCTGTGAGCTCCTACGAGCAGTACTTC. Encoded protein: CASSLSVSSYEQYF. The full variable domain, its missing parts supplied by reference TRBV28 and TRBJ2-7, is DVKVTQSSRYLVKRTGEKVFLECVQDMDHENMFWYRQDPGLGLRLIYFSYDVKMKEKGDIPEGYSVSREKKERFSLILESASTNQTSMYLCASSLSVSSYEQYFGPGTRLTVT.